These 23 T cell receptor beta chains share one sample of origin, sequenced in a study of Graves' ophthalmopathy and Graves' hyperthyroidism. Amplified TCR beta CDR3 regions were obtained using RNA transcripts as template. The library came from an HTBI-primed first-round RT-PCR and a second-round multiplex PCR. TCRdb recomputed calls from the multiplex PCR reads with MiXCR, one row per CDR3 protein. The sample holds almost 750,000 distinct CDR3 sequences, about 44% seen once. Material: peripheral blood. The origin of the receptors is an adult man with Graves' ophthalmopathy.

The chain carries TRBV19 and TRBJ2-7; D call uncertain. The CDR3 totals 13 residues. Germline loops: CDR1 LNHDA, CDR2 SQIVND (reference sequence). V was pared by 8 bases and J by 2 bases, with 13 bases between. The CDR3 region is CASSRSDTYEQYF. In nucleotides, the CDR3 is TGTGCCAGTTCTCGATCAGACACCTACGAGCAGTACTTC. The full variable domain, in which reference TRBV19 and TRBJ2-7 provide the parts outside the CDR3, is DGGITQSPKYLFRKEGQNVTLSCEQNLNHDAMYWYRQDPGQGLRLIYYSQIVNDFQKGDIAEGYSVSREKKESFPLTVTSAQKNPTAFYLCASSRSDTYEQYFGPGTRLTVT.

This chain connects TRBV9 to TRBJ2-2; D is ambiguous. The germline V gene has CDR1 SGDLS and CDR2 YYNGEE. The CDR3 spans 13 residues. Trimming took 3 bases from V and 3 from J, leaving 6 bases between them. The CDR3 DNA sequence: TGTGCCAGCAGCGAGCAGCACACCGGGGAGCTGTTTTTT. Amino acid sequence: CASSEQHTGELFF.

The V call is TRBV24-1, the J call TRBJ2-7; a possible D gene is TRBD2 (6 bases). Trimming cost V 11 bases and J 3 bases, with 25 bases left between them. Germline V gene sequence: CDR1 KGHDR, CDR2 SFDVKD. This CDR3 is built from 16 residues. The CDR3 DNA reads TGTGCCAGCAGCCATAAACCTCCCTCGCGGGGCTACGAGCAGTACTTC. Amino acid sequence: CASSHKPPSRGYEQYF.

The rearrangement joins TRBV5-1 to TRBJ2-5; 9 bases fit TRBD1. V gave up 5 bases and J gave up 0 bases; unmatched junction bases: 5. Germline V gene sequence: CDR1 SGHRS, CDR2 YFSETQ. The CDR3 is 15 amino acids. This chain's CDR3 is CASRFGQGYQETQYF. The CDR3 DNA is TGCGCCAGCAGATTTGGACAGGGGTACCAAGAGACCCAGTACTTC.

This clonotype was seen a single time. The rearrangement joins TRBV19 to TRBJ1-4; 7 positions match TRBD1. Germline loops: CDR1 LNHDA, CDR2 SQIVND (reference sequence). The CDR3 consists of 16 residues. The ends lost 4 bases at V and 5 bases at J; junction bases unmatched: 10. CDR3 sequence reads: CASSKLEGAMNEKLFF. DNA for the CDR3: TGTGCCAGTAGTAAACTCGAGGGGGCAATGAATGAAAAACTGTTTTTT.

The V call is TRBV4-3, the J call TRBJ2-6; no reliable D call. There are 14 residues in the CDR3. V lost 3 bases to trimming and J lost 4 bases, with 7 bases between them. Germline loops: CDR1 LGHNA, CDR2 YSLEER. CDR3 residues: CASSQRPGANVLTF. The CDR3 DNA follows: TGCGCCAGCAGCCAGAGGCCAGGGGCCAACGTCCTGACTTTC.

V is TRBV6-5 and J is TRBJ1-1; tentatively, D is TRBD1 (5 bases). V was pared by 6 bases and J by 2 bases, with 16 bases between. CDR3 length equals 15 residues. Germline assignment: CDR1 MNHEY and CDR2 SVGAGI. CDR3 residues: CASSVTEHKNTEAFF. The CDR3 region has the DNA TGTGCCAGCAGCGTGACAGAGCACAAAAACACTGAAGCTTTCTTT.

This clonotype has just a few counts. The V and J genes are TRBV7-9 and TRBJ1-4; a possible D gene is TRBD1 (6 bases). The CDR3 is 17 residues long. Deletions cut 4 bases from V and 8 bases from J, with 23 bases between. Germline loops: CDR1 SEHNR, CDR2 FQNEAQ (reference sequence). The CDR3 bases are TGTGCCAGCAGCTGGCGTCCAGGGGCGGGCGAGTTGGAAAAACTGTTTTTT. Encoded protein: CASSWRPGAGELEKLFF.

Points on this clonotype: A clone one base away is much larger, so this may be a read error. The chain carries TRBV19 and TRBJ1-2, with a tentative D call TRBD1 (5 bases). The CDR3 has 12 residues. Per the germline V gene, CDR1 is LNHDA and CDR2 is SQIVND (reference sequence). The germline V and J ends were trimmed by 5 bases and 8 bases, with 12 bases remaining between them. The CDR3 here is CASSGTNRGYTF. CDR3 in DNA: TGTGCCAGTAGTGGGACTAACAGGGGCTACACCTTC.

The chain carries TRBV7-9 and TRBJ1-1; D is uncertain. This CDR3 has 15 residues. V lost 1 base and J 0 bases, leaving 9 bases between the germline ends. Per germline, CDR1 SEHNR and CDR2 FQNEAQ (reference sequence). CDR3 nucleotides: TGTGCCAGCAGCTTAGGATCGAGGCTGAACACTGAAGCTTTCTTT. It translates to CASSLGSRLNTEAFF.

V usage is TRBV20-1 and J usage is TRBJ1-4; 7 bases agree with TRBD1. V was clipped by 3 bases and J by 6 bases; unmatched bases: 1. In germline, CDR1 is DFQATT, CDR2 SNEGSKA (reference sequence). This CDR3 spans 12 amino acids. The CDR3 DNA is TGCAGTGCTAGGGGGACAGATGAAAAACTGTTTTTT. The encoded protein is CSARGTDEKLFF.

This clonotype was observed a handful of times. In DNA form, the CDR3 reads TGCGCCAGCAGTCTCGAGCCAGGTCTTAGCTCCTATAATTCACCCCTCCACTTT. Translation: CASSLEPGLSSYNSPLHF. This sequence joins TRBV4-1 and TRBJ1-6; D unresolved. CDR1 and CDR2 (germline): MGHRA, YSYEKL. The CDR3 has 18 residues. V lost 6 bases to trimming and J lost 0 bases, with 18 bases between them.

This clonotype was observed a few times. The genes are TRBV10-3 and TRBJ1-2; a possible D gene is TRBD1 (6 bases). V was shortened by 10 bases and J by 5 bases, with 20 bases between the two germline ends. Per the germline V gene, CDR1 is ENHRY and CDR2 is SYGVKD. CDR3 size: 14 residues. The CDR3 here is CASSETGRVYGYTF. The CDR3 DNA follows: TGTGCCAGCAGCGAGACAGGAAGGGTGTATGGCTACACCTTC.

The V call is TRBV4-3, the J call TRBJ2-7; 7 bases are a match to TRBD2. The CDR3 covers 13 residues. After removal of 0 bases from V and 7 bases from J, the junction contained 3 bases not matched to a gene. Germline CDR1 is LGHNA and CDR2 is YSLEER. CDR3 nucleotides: TGCGCCAGCAGCCAAGAAGTCGGGAGGGAGCAGTACTTC. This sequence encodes CASSQEVGREQYF.

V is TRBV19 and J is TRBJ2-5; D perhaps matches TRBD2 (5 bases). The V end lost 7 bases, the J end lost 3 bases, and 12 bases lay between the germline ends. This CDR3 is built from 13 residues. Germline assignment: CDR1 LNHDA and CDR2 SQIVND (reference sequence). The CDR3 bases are TGTGCCAGTACAAGAAACGGGAAAGAGACCCAGTACTTC. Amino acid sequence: CASTRNGKETQYF. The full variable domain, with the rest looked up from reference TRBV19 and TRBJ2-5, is DGGITQSPKYLFRKEGQNVTLSCEQNLNHDAMYWYRQDPGQGLRLIYYSQIVNDFQKGDIAEGYSVSREKKESFPLTVTSAQKNPTAFYLCASTRNGKETQYFGPGTRLLVL.

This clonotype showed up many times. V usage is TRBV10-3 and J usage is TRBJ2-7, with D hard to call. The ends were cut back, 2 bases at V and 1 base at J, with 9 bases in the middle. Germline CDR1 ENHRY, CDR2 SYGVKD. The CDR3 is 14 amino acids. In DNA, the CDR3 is TGTGCCATCAGTGAGAATGTGCATTCCTACGAGCAGTACTTC. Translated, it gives CAISENVHSYEQYF.

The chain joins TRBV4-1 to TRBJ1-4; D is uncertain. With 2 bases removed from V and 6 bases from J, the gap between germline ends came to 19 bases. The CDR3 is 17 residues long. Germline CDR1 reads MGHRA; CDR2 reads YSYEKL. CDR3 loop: CASSQTIYFGMDEKLFF. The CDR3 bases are TGCGCCAGCAGCCAAACGATTTATTTCGGGATGGATGAAAAACTGTTTTTT.

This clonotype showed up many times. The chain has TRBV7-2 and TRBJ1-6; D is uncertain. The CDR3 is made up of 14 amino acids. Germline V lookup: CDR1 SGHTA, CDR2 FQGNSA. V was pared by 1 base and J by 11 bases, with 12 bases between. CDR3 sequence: CASSLDGWVAPLHF. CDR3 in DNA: TGTGCCAGCAGCTTAGACGGTTGGGTTGCACCCCTCCACTTT.

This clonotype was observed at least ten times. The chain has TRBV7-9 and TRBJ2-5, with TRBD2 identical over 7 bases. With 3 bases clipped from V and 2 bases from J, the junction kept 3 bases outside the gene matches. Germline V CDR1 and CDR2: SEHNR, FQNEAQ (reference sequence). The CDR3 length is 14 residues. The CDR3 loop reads CASSFSGRQETQYF. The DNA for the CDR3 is TGTGCCAGCAGCTTCTCCGGGAGGCAAGAGACCCAGTACTTC.

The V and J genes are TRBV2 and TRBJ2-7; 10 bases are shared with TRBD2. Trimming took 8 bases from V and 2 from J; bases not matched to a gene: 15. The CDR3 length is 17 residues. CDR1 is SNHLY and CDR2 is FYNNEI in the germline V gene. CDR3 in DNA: TGTGCCAGCTCTAAGCGAAATAGCGGGAGGAGCCCCTACGAGCAGTACTTC. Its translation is CASSKRNSGRSPYEQYF.

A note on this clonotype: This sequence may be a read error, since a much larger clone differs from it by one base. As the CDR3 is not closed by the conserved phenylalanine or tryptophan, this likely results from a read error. The CDR3 protein is CASSVLLGGSGGYTS. In nucleotides, the CDR3 is TGTGCCAGCAGCGTATTGCTCGGGGGCTCTGGTGGCTACACCTCC. This chain links TRBV9 with TRBJ1-2; a weak D match, TRBD1 (6 bases). This CDR3 is 15 amino acids long. Germline V gene lookup returns CDR1 SGDLS and CDR2 YYNGEE. Trimming took off 1 base at V and 7 bases at J, with 17 bases between the two ends.

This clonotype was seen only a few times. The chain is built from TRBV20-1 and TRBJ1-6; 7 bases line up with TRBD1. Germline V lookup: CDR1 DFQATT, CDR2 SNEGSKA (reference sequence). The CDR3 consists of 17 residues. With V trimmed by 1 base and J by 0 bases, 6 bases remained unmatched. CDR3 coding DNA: TGCAGTGCTAGAGTGACCGACAGGGTCTCCTATAATTCACCCCTCCACTTT. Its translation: CSARVTDRVSYNSPLHF.

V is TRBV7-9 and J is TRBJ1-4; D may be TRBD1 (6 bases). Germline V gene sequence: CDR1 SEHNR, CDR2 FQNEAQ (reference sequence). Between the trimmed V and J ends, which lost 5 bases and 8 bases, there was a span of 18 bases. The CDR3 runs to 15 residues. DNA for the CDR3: TGTGCCAGCAGCCAGGGACACGACAGGAAGGAAAAACTGTTTTTT. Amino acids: CASSQGHDRKEKLFF.